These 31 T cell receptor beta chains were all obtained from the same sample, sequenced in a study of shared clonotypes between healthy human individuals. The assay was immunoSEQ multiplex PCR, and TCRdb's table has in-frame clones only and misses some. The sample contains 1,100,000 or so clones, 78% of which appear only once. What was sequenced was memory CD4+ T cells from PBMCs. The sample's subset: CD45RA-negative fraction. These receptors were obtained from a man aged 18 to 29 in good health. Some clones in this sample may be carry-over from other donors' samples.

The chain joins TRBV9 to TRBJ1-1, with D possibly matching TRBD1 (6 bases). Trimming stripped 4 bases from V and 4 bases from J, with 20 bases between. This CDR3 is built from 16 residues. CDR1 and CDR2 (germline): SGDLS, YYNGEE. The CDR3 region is CASSPRQVWGVTEAFF. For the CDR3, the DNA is TGTGCCAGCAGCCCCCGACAGGTTTGGGGTGTCACTGAAGCTTTCTTT. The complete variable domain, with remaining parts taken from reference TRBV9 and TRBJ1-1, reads DSGVTQTPKHLITATGQRVTLRCSPRSGDLSVYWYQQSLDQGLQFLIQYYNGEERAKGNILERFSAQQFPDLHSELNLSSLELGDSALYFCASSPRQVWGVTEAFFGQGTRLTVV.

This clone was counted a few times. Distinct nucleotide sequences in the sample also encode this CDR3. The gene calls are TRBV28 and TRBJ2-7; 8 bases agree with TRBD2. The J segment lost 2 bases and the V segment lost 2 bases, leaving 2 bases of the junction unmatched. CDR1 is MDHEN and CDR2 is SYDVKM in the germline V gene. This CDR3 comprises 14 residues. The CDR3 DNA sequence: TGTGCCAGCAGTTTAGCGGGAGGCCCCTACGAGCAGTACTTC. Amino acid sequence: CASSLAGGPYEQYF. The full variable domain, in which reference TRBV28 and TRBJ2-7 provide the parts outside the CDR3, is DVKVTQSSRYLVKRTGEKVFLECVQDMDHENMFWYRQDPGLGLRLIYFSYDVKMKEKGDIPEGYSVSREKKERFSLILESASTNQTSMYLCASSLAGGPYEQYFGPGTRLTVT.

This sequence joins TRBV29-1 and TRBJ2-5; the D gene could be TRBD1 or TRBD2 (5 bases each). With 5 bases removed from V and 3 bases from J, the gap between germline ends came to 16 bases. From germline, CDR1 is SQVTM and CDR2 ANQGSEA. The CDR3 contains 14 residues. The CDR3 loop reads CSVQRGTREETQYF. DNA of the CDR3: TGCAGCGTTCAAAGAGGGACGAGGGAAGAGACCCAGTACTTC.

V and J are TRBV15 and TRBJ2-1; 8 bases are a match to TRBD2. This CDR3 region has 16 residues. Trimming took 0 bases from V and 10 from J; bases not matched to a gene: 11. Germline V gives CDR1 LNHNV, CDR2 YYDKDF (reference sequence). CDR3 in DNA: TGTGCCACCAGCAGAGATGAGGGGACTAGGAGTAGGGAGCAGTTCTTC. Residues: CATSRDEGTRSREQFF.

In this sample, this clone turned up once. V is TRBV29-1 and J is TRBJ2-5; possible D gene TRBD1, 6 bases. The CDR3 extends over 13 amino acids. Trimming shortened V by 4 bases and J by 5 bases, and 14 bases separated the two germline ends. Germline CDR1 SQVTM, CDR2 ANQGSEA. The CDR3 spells CSVGGPQGETQYF. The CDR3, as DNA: TGCAGCGTTGGAGGGCCGCAGGGGGAGACCCAGTACTTC.

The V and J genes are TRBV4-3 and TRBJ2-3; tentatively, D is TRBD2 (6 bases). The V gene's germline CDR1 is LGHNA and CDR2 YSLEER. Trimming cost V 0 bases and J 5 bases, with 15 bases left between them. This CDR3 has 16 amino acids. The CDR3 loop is CASSQEGTRRGDTQYF. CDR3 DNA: TGCGCCAGCAGCCAAGAAGGAACGCGGAGGGGAGATACGCAGTATTTT.

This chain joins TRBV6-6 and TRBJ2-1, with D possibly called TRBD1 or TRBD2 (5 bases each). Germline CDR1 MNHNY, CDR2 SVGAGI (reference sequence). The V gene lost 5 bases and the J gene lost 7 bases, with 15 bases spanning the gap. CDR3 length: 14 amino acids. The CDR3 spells CASSQDYKGNEQFF. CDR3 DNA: TGTGCCAGCAGTCAAGACTACAAGGGGAATGAGCAGTTCTTC.

CDR3 amino acids: CSAGLADEQFF. The CDR3 bases are TGCAGTGCCGGACTAGCCGATGAGCAGTTCTTC. The V gene is TRBV20-1, the J gene TRBJ2-1; 8 nucleotides line up with TRBD2. J was trimmed by 8 bases and V by 6 bases; bases with no gene match: 3. CDR3 length: 11 amino acids. Germline loops: CDR1 DFQATT, CDR2 SNEGSKA (reference sequence).

The CDR3 DNA is TGTGCCAGCAGTTACTATGGGGGTTCTGGTTACGAGCAGTACTTC. Its protein is CASSYYGGSGYEQYF. The rearrangement joins TRBV6-6 to TRBJ2-7; either TRBD1 or TRBD2 may supply D (5 bases each). The germline V and J ends were trimmed by 1 base and 4 bases, with 14 bases remaining between them. CDR3 length: 15 residues. Per germline, CDR1 MNHNY and CDR2 SVGAGI (reference sequence).

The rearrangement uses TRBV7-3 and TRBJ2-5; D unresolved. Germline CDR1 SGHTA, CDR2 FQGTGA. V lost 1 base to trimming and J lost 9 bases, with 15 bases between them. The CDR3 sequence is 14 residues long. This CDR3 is CASSLSGPRSAQYF. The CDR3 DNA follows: TGTGCCAGCAGCTTAAGTGGACCCAGGTCGGCCCAGTACTTC.

CDR3 sequence (DNA): TGCGCCAGCAGATACCTTGGCGGGGCCCTGCTAGAGACCCAGTACTTC. It is translated as CASRYLGGALLETQYF. The chain combines TRBV5-1 with TRBJ2-5, with a weak D call TRBD2 (6 bases). Trimming cost V 5 bases and J 4 bases, with 21 bases left between them. Germline V gene data show CDR1 as SGHRS and CDR2 as YFSETQ. The CDR3 is 16 amino acids.

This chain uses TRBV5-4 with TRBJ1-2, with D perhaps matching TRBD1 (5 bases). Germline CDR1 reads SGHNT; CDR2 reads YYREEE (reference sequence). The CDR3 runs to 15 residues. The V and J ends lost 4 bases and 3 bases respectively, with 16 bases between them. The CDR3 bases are TGTGCCAGCAGCCCGGGCGGGGGAACCCACTATGGCTACACCTTC. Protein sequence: CASSPGGGTHYGYTF.

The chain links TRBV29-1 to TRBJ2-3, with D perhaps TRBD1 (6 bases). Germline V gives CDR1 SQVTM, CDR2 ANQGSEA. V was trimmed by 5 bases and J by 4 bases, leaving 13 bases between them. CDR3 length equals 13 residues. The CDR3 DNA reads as TGCAGCGTTCTTACCAGGGGATCAGATACGCAGTATTTT. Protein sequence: CSVLTRGSDTQYF.

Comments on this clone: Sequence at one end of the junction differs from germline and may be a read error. CDR3 coding DNA: TGTGCCATCAGTGAAGGGACAGACATCTACGAGCAGTACTTC. Protein: CAISEGTDIYEQYF. The chain is built from TRBV6-1 and TRBJ2-7, with 7 nucleotides matching TRBD1. CDR3 size: 14 residues. Germline V lookup: CDR1 MNHNS, CDR2 SASEGT.

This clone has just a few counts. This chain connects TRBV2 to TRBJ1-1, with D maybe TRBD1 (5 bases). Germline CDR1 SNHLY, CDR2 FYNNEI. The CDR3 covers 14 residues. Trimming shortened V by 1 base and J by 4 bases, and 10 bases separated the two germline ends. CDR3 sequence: CASSEGGGITEAFF. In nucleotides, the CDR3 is TGTGCCAGCAGTGAAGGGGGGGGTATCACTGAAGCTTTCTTT.

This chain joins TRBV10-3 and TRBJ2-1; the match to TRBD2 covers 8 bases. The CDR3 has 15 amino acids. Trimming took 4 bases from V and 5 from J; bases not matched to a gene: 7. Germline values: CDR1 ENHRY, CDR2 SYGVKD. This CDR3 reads CAISGGTRANNEQFF. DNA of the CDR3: TGTGCCATCAGTGGAGGGACTAGGGCGAACAATGAGCAGTTCTTC.

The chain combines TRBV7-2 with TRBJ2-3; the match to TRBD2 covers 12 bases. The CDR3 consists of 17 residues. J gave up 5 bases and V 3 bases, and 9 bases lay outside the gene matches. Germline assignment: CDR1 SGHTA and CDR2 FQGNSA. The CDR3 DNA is TGTGCCAGCAGCTTTTTGACGACTAGCGGGGGCCGAGATACGCAGTATTTT. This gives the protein CASSFLTTSGGRDTQYF.

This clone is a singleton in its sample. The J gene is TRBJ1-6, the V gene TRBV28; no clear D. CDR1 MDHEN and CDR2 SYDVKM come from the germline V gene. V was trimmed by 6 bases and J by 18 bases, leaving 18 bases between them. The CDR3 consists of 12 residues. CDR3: CASSPFPFAPHF. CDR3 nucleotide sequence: TGTGCCAGCAGCCCGTTTCCCTTTGCCCCCCACTTT.

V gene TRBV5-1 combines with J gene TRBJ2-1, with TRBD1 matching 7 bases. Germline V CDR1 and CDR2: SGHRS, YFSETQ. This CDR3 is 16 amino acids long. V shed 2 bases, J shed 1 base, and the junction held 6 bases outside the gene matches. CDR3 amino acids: CASSLTGAPSYNEQFF. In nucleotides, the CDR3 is TGCGCCAGCAGCTTAACAGGGGCCCCATCCTACAATGAGCAGTTCTTC. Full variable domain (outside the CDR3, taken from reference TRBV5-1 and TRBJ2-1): KAGVTQTPRYLIKTRGQQVTLSCSPISGHRSVSWYQQTPGQGLQFLFEYFSETQRNKGNFPGRFSGRQFSNSRSEMNVSTLELGDSALYLCASSLTGAPSYNEQFFGPGTRLTVL.

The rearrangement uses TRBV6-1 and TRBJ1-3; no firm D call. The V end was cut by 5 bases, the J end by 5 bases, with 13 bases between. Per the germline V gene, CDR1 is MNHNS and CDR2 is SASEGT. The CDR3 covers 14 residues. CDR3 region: CASSSSGSRNTIYF. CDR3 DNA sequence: TGTGCCAGCAGTTCGTCAGGTTCGCGAAACACCATATATTTT.

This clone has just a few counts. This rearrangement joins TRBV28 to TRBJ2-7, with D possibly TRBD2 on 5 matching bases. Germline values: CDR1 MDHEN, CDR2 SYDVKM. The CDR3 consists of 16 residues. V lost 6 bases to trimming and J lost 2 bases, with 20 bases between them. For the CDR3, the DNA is TGTGCCAGCAGACAAAGTTGGAGGAATTTGGCCTACGAGCAGTACTTC. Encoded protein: CASRQSWRNLAYEQYF.

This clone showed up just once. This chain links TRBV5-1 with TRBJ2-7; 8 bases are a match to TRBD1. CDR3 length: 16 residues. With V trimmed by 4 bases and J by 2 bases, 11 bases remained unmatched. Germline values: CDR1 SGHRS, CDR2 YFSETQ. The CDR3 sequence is CASSVAPGTGPYEQYF. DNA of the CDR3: TGCGCCAGCAGCGTCGCTCCCGGGACAGGCCCCTACGAGCAGTACTTC.

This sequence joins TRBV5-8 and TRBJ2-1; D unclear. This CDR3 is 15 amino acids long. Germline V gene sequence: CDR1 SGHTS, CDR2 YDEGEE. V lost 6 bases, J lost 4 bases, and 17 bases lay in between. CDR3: CASTFRTKVYNEQFF. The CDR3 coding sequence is TGTGCCAGCACCTTCCGCACGAAGGTTTACAATGAGCAGTTCTTC.

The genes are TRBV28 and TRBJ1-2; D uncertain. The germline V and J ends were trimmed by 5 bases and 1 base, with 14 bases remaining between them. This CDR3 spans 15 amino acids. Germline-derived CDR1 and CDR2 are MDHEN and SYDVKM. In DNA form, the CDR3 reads TGTGCCAGCAGTAACAACAGCCCCGATAACTATGGCTACACCTTC. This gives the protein CASSNNSPDNYGYTF.

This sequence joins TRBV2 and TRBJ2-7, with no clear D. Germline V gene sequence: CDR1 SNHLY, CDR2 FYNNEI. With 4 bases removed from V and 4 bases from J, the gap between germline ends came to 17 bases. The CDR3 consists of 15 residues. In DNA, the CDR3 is TGTGCCAGCAGTGTCGCGTCAGGTGTATGGTACGAGCAGTACTTC. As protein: CASSVASGVWYEQYF.

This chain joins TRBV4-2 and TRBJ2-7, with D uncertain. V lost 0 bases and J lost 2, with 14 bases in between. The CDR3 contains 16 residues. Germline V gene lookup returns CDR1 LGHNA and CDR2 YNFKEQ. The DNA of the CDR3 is TGTGCCAGCAGCCAAGAACCCGGACGATCTCCCTACGAGCAGTACTTC. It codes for CASSQEPGRSPYEQYF.

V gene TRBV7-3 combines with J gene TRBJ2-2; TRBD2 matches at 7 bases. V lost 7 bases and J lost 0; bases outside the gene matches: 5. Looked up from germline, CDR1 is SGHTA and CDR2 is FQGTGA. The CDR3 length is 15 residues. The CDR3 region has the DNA TGTGCCAGCAACCCGGGAGGAACGAACACCGGGGAGCTGTTTTTT. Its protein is CASNPGGTNTGELFF.

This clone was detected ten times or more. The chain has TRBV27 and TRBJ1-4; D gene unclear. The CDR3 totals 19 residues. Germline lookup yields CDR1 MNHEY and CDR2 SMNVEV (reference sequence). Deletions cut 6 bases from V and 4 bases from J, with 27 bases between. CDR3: CASSPLRNRARHDNEKLFF. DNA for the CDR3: TGTGCCAGCAGCCCATTACGGAACCGGGCCCGACATGATAATGAAAAACTGTTTTTT. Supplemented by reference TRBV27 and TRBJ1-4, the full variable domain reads EAQVTQNPRYLITVTGKKLTVTCSQNMNHEYMSWYRQDPGLGLRQIYYSMNVEVTDKGDVPEGYKVSRKEKRNFPLILESPSPNQTSLYFCASSPLRNRARHDNEKLFFGSGTQLSVL.

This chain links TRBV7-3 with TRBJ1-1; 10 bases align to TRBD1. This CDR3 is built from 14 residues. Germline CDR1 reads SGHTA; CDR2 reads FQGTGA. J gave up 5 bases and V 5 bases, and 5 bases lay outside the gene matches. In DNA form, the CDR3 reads TGTGCCAGCAGCCGGACAGGGGGATTGACTGAAGCTTTCTTT. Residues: CASSRTGGLTEAFF.

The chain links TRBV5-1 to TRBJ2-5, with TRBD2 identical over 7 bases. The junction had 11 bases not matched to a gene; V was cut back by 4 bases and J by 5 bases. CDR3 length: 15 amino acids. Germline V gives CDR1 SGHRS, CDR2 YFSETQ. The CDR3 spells CASSQGTGGGETQYF. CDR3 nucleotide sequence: TGCGCCAGCAGCCAAGGAACGGGAGGTGGGGAGACCCAGTACTTC.

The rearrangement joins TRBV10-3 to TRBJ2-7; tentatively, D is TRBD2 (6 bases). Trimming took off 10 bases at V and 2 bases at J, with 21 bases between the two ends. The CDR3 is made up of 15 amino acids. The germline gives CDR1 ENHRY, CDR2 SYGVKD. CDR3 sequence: CATKAKGGATYEQYF. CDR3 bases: TGTGCCACCAAGGCCAAGGGCGGGGCTACCTACGAGCAGTACTTC.